Sequencing of this T cell receptor (beta chain) was carried out in a study of read filtering for tumor transcriptome and immune sequencing (dated by TCRdb to 2019 to 2021). About the investigation overall: The cohort had 17 male and 14 female patients with a mean age of around 66 years, ranging from about 45 to 85. A main aim was a read-filtering strategy for immune repertoire data, specifically whether clonotypes supported by a single read should be removed. By revised international staging, under 10 patients were R-ISS I, some 16 were R-ISS II and 6 or 7 were R-ISS III. TCR repertoires obtained by targeted immune repertoire sequencing and by bulk whole-transcriptome sequencing performed on the same bone marrow samples were compared. Whole-transcriptome libraries were prepared with the TruSeq RNA Access Library Prep Kit after DNase treatment. TCR-region mapped reads per sample ranged from about 4.05 to 11 million with IR-seq versus only about 75 to 1,400 with RNA-seq. Summary of the overall study and its limitations: In IR-seq, single-read clonotypes were about four fifths of clonotypes but approximately 3.2% of total reads; in RNA-seq they were over 65% of clonotypes and roughly 45% of reads. Clonotypes were captured by IR-seq at much higher depth and more reliably than by RNA-seq, and smaller IR-seq throughput was sufficient for identification of most shared clonotypes. The sorted CD138-negative fraction was not purified T cells but a mixed bone marrow immune population. The correlation between IR-seq and RNA-seq shared clonotype proportions rose when single-read clonotypes were removed.

Every patient had bone marrow sampled at the time of active disease. Isolation of bone marrow mononuclear cells was performed by Ficoll-Hypaque density gradient centrifugation. To remove myeloma plasma cells, the cells were labeled with CD138 magnetic microbeads on a MACS separator, and CD138-negative cells were then collected by negative selection. The purity of the isolated cells was checked by flow cytometry with CD138 antibodies on an Attune NxT. TRIzol reagent was used to extract total RNA, and a NanoDrop spectrophotometer was used to quantify the extracted RNA. For each patient, paired RNA-seq and IR-seq were run on the CD138-negative bone marrow sample from that patient. TCR libraries were constructed from approximately 360 ng RNA using the Immunoverse kit, and molecular barcoded adaptors covering alpha/delta and beta/gamma chains were employed. The same RNA used for transcriptome sequencing was used for TCR library preparation. Sequencing of TCR libraries was carried out on an Illumina HiSeq 4000 with 2 x 150 cycles. The paper's data handling went like this. MiXCR aligned TCR reads to human V, D, J and C references and assembled the aligned reads into CDR3 clonotypes, with quality filtering and error correction included. Clonotype counts and gene usage diversity were analyzed with the tcR package in R. Raw mapping reads were checked after the RNA-seq reads had been mapped by STAR aligner version 2.5.3a onto the human GRCh37 genome. To test how sequencing depth affects detected clonotypes, IR-seq fastq files were randomly downsampled with Seqtk 1.3. TCRdb handled the public reads itself, with Q25 trimming in fastp and clone calling in MiXCR, and kept productive beta chains. Here each entry gathers all rows of one CDR3 protein and keeps the most common genes and DNA. The V and J calls shown here were made by TCRdb, not taken from the authors' results. The sample yields around 65,000 distinct CDR3 sequences; about 21% were counted once. The biggest ten clones account for 11% to 15% of the sample.

This clonotype was counted between two and nine times. It has no known antigen specificity. There are no base qualities to consult, and no much larger clone falls within one base. Material for sequencing was a population of CD138-negative cells sorted from bone marrow. The sample's cell subset or site label, decoded: bone marrow mononuclear cells depleted of CD138+ plasma/myeloma cells by negative magnetic selection. This TCR was sampled from a donor aged 40 or older with multiple myeloma.

The bases are TGCAGCGTTGAGATGGGGGAAACTGAAGCTTTCTTT. Translation gives CSVEMGETEAFF. The chain couples TRBV29-1 to TRBJ1-1; possibly the D gene is TRBD1, per 5 matching bases. In the germline V gene, CDR1 corresponds to SQVTM and CDR2 to ANQGSEA. Relative to germline, V is 3 bases shorter and J is 5 bases shorter, with 10 bases between their ends. The CDR3 starts with the cysteine, ends with the phenylalanine, and has 12 residues. Only the CDR3 region is kept as DNA, spanning 36 bases read in frame from base 1.